A single sample gave rise to the 27 T cell receptor beta chains below, sequenced in a study of blood T cell repertoires in COVID-19. TCRdb keeps only in-frame clones here, not all; method: immunoSEQ multiplex PCR. The sample consists of some 230,000 clones, 82% of them appearing once. The sequenced sample was peripheral blood. The receptor source for this set is a woman at least 80 years old with COVID-19, enrolled during active disease.

This sequence joins TRBV3-1 (or the pseudogene TRBV3-2) and TRBJ2-1, with 8 positions matching TRBD2. The CDR3 covers 15 residues. With 4 bases clipped from V and 8 bases from J, the junction kept 10 bases outside the gene matches. The germline CDR1 and CDR2 sequences are LGHDT and YNNKEL (reference sequence). CDR3 protein: CASSLREGQHDEQFF. The CDR3, as DNA: TGTGCCAGCAGCCTCCGGGAGGGCCAGCACGATGAGCAGTTCTTC.

There are a few counts of this clone. The V gene is TRBV9, the J gene TRBJ2-5; 9 bases are shared with TRBD2. Germline-derived CDR1 and CDR2 are SGDLS and YYNGEE. This CDR3 spans 14 amino acids. V lost 3 bases, J lost 6 bases, and 6 bases stayed unmatched. For the CDR3, the DNA is TGTGCCAGCAGCGCGGCGGGGGGGACGAAGACCCAGTACTTC. Its translation: CASSAAGGTKTQYF.

This chain connects TRBV11-2 to TRBJ2-3, with TRBD2 matching 11 bases. The V gene end was trimmed by 1 base and the J gene end by 7 bases; junction bases not matched to a gene: 4. The CDR3 contains 15 residues. Germline CDR1 SGHAT, CDR2 FQNNGV. CDR3 region: CASSLVASGGNTQYF. The CDR3 DNA reads TGTGCCAGCAGCTTAGTAGCTAGCGGGGGGAATACGCAGTATTTT.

The chain joins TRBV6-1 to TRBJ1-2; TRBD1 might be the D (6 bases). Germline assignment: CDR1 MNHNS and CDR2 SASEGT. The CDR3 is 12 residues long. V lost 2 bases, J lost 7 bases, and 8 bases lay in between. CDR3 DNA: TGTGCCAGCAGTGAATCAGGGGTTGGCTACACCTTC. This encodes CASSESGVGYTF.

The chain employs TRBV30 and TRBJ1-6; D ambiguous. Trimming cost V 2 bases and J 6 bases, with 8 bases left between them. Germline CDR1 and CDR2: GTSNPN and SVGIG (reference sequence). The CDR3 is 13 amino acids. The chain's CDR3 is CAWSSTANSPLHF. CDR3 nucleotides: TGTGCCTGGAGTAGCACAGCTAATTCACCCCTCCACTTT.

The table lists this clone with many counts. The V and J genes are TRBV3-1 (or the pseudogene TRBV3-2) and TRBJ1-2; 7 positions match TRBD1. V shed 3 bases and J 3 bases; nucleotides not matched to a gene: 13. The CDR3 spans 17 residues. Germline values: CDR1 LGHDT, CDR2 YNNKEL (reference sequence). The CDR3 coding sequence is TGTGCCAGCAGCCACGCAGGGGGACGGCCCACGGACTATGGCTACACCTTC. It specifies CASSHAGGRPTDYGYTF.

This clone has a handful of counts. The V gene is TRBV4-2, the J gene TRBJ2-3; D remains unclear. Germline lookup yields CDR1 LGHNA and CDR2 YNFKEQ. The V end lost 2 bases, the J end lost 2 bases, and 14 bases lay between the germline ends. The CDR3 has 16 residues. The CDR3 nucleotides read TGTGCCAGCAGCCAACTATCAACGGGTATCACAGATACGCAGTATTTT. Protein sequence: CASSQLSTGITDTQYF.

The CDR3: CASTMTIGSTDTQYF. The CDR3 region has the DNA TGTGCCAGCACCATGACCATCGGGAGCACAGATACGCAGTATTTT. The gene calls are TRBV6-5 and TRBJ2-3; D gene uncertain. Per germline, CDR1 MNHEY and CDR2 SVGAGI. Trimming took off 7 bases at V and 0 bases at J, with 14 bases between the two ends. The CDR3 sequence is 15 residues long.

The chain carries TRBV7-9 and TRBJ1-5; TRBD1 is a possible D gene (6 bases). Between the trimmed V and J ends, which lost 5 bases and 1 base, there was a span of 12 bases. CDR3 length: 15 amino acids. CDR1 SEHNR and CDR2 FQNEAQ come from the germline V gene (reference sequence). Written as DNA, the CDR3 is TGTGCCAGCAGCCACGACAGGCGGAGCAATCAGCCCCAGCATTTT. Translating gives CASSHDRRSNQPQHF.

This clone occurred a few times. The chain joins TRBV5-1 to TRBJ2-1, with 7 bases that match TRBD2. The germline CDR1 and CDR2 sequences are SGHRS and YFSETQ. V gave up 0 bases and J gave up 1 base; unmatched junction bases: 7. This CDR3 comprises 17 residues. The CDR3 nucleotides are TGCGCCAGCAGCTTGGGGGCCAAAGCGGGGTCCTACAATGAGCAGTTCTTC. This encodes CASSLGAKAGSYNEQFF.

CDR3 nucleotides: TGTGCCAGCAGCTTACGGGAGGGCCGTTACGAGCAGTACTTC. It specifies CASSLREGRYEQYF. This chain links TRBV7-9 with TRBJ2-7, with TRBD2 identical over 8 bases. Germline V CDR1 and CDR2: SEHNR, FQNEAQ (reference sequence). The CDR3 spans 14 residues. V was clipped by 2 bases and J by 4 bases; unmatched bases: 4.

The sample holds one count of this clone. V usage is TRBV19 and J usage is TRBJ2-7; no definite D call. This CDR3 spans 20 amino acids. CDR1 is LNHDA and CDR2 is SQIVND in the germline V gene (reference sequence). Trimming shortened V by 2 bases and J by 3 bases, and 29 bases separated the two germline ends. CDR3 sequence (DNA): TGTGCCAGTAGTATATACACTGGGCGATCGGTCAGTACCTTAAGCTACGAGCAGTACTTC. It specifies CASSIYTGRSVSTLSYEQYF.

V usage is TRBV10-2 and J usage is TRBJ2-5; the D gene is possibly TRBD1 (5 bases). V was pared by 4 bases and J by 2 bases, with 5 bases between. The CDR3 contains 12 residues. Germline assignment: CDR1 WSHSY and CDR2 SAAADI. CDR3 residues: CASSAGQETQYF. DNA of the CDR3: TGCGCCAGCAGTGCAGGGCAAGAGACCCAGTACTTC.

This sequence joins TRBV10-3 and TRBJ2-1; 16 nucleotides match TRBD2. The CDR3 spans 16 residues. V shed 6 bases, J shed 6 bases, and the junction held 5 bases outside the gene matches. CDR1 and CDR2 from the germline V gene are ENHRY and SYGVKD. CDR3 sequence reads: CAIRAGTSGRGNEQFF. In nucleotides, the CDR3 is TGTGCCATCAGGGCCGGGACTAGCGGGAGGGGCAATGAGCAGTTCTTC.

The gene calls are TRBV4-3 and TRBJ2-5; 12 positions match TRBD1. CDR1 and CDR2 (germline): LGHNA, YSLEER. V lost 1 base and J lost 5; bases outside the gene matches: 14. The CDR3 contains 19 residues. The CDR3 coding sequence is TGCGCCAGCAGCCAAGTACTGTCCATGGCGGGACAGGGGGCGGAGACCCAGTACTTC. Amino acid sequence: CASSQVLSMAGQGAETQYF.

V gene TRBV12-3 or TRBV12-4 combines with J gene TRBJ1-1; the D is unclear. The germline V and J ends were trimmed by 2 bases and 6 bases, with 7 bases remaining between them. CDR3 size: 12 residues. In DNA form, the CDR3 reads TGTGCCAGCAGTTTACCGTCCCCTGAAGCTTTCTTT. It specifies CASSLPSPEAFF.

This clone came up a few times. V gene TRBV29-1 combines with J gene TRBJ1-2; D is possibly TRBD1 (5 bases). Germline V CDR1 and CDR2: SQVTM, ANQGSEA. V lost 4 bases and J lost 5, with 14 bases in between. The CDR3 is 13 amino acids. CDR3 region: CSVAGMGRYGYTF. DNA of the CDR3: TGCAGCGTTGCAGGGATGGGCCGTTATGGCTACACCTTC.

The V gene is TRBV29-1, the J gene TRBJ2-1; 12 nucleotides match TRBD2. The CDR3 loop spans 16 amino acids. V was pared by 3 bases and J by 4 bases, with 7 bases of the junction left unmatched. Germline CDR1 SQVTM, CDR2 ANQGSEA. The CDR3 sequence: CSVETWTSGNYNEQFF. CDR3 in DNA: TGCAGCGTTGAGACGTGGACTAGCGGGAATTACAATGAGCAGTTCTTC.

The J gene is TRBJ1-1, the V gene TRBV13, with no clear D. CDR3 length: 15 residues. Trimming took off 5 bases at V and 1 base at J, with 14 bases between the two ends. Germline CDR1 PRHDT, CDR2 FYEKMQ (reference sequence). The DNA of the CDR3 is TGTGCCAGCAGCATCACTCAAGCGAAGAACACTGAAGCTTTCTTT. This encodes CASSITQAKNTEAFF.

J is TRBJ2-5 and V is TRBV5-4; unclear D gene. The CDR3 is 13 amino acids. Germline V gives CDR1 SGHNT, CDR2 YYREEE (reference sequence). V lost 0 bases to trimming and J lost 1 base, with 4 bases between them. The CDR3 nucleotides are TGTGCCAGCAGCTTGGGCAGCCAAGAGACCCAGTACTTC. Translated, it gives CASSLGSQETQYF.

This sequence joins TRBV7-9 and TRBJ2-7; TRBD1 aligns across 7 bases. The junction had 7 bases not matched to a gene; V was cut back by 5 bases and J by 3 bases. The germline CDR1 and CDR2 sequences are SEHNR and FQNEAQ (reference sequence). The CDR3 runs 14 residues. Here the CDR3 reads CASSATGTDYEQYF. Written as DNA, the CDR3 is TGTGCCAGCAGCGCAACCGGGACAGACTACGAGCAGTACTTC.

This rearrangement joins TRBV11-3 to TRBJ2-2, with 10 bases identical to TRBD2. Trimming at V came to 4 bases and at J to 4 bases, leaving 3 bases not matched to a gene. The CDR3 is made up of 15 amino acids. CDR1 is SGHNT, CDR2 YENEEA, per germline. DNA of the CDR3: TGTGCCAGCAGCTCGACTAGCGGGTCCACCGGGGAGCTGTTTTTT. Residues: CASSSTSGSTGELFF.

The chain combines TRBV4-1 with TRBJ1-1; no clear D. Germline CDR1 reads MGHRA; CDR2 reads YSYEKL. This CDR3 contains 16 residues. V lost 2 bases to trimming and J lost 1 base, with 14 bases between them. DNA for the CDR3: TGCGCCAGCAGCCAAACCCCCGCCGCCGGGAACACTGAAGCTTTCTTT. It is translated as CASSQTPAAGNTEAFF.

This chain links TRBV5-1 with TRBJ2-2, with a tentative D call TRBD1 (6 bases). The CDR3 has 17 residues. Germline V CDR1 and CDR2: SGHRS, YFSETQ. V was shortened by 0 bases and J by 0 bases, with 12 bases between the two germline ends. Here the CDR3 reads CASSLATRGTNTGELFF. The CDR3 nucleotides read TGCGCCAGCAGCTTGGCCACAAGGGGGACGAACACCGGGGAGCTGTTTTTT. Full variable domain (rest looked up from reference TRBV5-1 and TRBJ2-2): KAGVTQTPRYLIKTRGQQVTLSCSPISGHRSVSWYQQTPGQGLQFLFEYFSETQRNKGNFPGRFSGRQFSNSRSEMNVSTLELGDSALYLCASSLATRGTNTGELFFGEGSRLTVL.

The rearrangement links TRBV10-3 to TRBJ2-2, with a weak D call TRBD1 (5 bases). This CDR3 region has 13 residues. Trimming shortened V by 4 bases and J by 6 bases, and 9 bases separated the two germline ends. Germline CDR1 and CDR2: ENHRY and SYGVKD. CDR3 coding DNA: TGTGCCATCAGTGCGACAGCACCCGGGGAGCTGTTTTTT. It is translated as CAISATAPGELFF.

V and J are TRBV11-3 and TRBJ2-7; D is undetermined. Trimming removed 1 base from V and 2 bases from J, with 12 bases in between. The CDR3 sequence is 15 residues long. The germline V gene has CDR1 SGHNT and CDR2 YENEEA. CDR3 in amino acids: CASSLAGSNAYEQYF. The DNA of the CDR3 is TGTGCCAGCAGCTTAGCCGGTAGCAACGCCTACGAGCAGTACTTC.

This clone was counted a few times. DNA of the CDR3: TGTGCCAGCAGCCCACAGGGATCTAACTATGGCTACACCTTC. Encoded protein: CASSPQGSNYGYTF. V usage is TRBV16 and J usage is TRBJ1-2, with D perhaps TRBD1 (6 bases). Germline CDR1 and CDR2: KGHSY and FQNENV. Trimming left V 4 bases short and J 0 bases short, with 9 bases between. This CDR3 is 14 amino acids long.